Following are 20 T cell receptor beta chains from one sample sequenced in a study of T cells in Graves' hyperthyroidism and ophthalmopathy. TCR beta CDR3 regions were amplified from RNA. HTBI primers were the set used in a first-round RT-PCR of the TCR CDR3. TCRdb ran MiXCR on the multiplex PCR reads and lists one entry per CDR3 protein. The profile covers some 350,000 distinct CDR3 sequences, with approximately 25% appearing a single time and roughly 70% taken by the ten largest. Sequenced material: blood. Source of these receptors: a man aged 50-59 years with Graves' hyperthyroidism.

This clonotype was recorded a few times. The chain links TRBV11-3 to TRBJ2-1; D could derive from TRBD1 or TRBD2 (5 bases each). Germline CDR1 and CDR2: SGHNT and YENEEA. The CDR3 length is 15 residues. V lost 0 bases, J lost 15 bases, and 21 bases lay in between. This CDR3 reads CASSLDPGTTSQAFF. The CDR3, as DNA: TGTGCCAGCAGCTTAGATCCCGGGACCACCTCACAGGCGTTCTTC. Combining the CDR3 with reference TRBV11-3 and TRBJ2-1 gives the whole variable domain EAGVVQSPRYKIIEKKQPVAFWCNPISGHNTLYWYLQNLGQGPELLIRYENEEAVDDSQLPKDRFSAERLKGVDSTLKIQPAELGDSAVYLCASSLDPGTTSQAFFGPGTRLTVL.

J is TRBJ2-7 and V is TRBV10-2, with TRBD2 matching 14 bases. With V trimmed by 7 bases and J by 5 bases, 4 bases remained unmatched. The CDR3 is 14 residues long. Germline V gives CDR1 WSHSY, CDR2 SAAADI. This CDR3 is CASTGTSGSHEQYF. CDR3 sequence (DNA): TGCGCCAGCACCGGGACTAGCGGGAGCCACGAGCAGTACTTC.

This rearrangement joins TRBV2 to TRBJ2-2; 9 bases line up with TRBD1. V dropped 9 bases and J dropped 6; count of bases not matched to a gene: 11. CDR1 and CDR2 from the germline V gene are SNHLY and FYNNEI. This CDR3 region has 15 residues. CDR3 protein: CASTMGQGVAGELFF. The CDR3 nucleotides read TGTGCCAGTACGATGGGACAGGGAGTGGCCGGGGAGCTGTTTTTT. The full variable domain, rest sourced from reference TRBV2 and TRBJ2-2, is EPEVTQTPSHQVTQMGQEVILRCVPISNHLYFYWYRQILGQKVEFLVSFYNNEISEKSEIFDDQFSVERPDGSNFTLKIRSTKLEDSAMYFCASTMGQGVAGELFFGEGSRLTVL.

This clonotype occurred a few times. CDR3 coding DNA: TGTGCCTGCCAGGGTTGGGATTCACCCCTCCACTTT. The encoded protein is CACQGWDSPLHF. The genes are TRBV30 and TRBJ1-6; possible D gene TRBD1, 5 bases. CDR1 is GTSNPN and CDR2 is SVGIG in the germline V gene (reference sequence). The V gene lost 6 bases and the J gene lost 8 bases, with 11 bases spanning the gap. The CDR3 loop spans 12 amino acids.

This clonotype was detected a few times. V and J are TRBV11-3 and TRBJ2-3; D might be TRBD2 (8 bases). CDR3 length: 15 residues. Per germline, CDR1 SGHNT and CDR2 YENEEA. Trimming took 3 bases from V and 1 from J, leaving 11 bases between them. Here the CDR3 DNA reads TGTGCCAGCAGCTTTAGCGGGACAGGCACAGATACGCAGTATTTT. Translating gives CASSFSGTGTDTQYF. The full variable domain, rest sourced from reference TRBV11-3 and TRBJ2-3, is EAGVVQSPRYKIIEKKQPVAFWCNPISGHNTLYWYLQNLGQGPELLIRYENEEAVDDSQLPKDRFSAERLKGVDSTLKIQPAELGDSAVYLCASSFSGTGTDTQYFGPGTRLTVL.

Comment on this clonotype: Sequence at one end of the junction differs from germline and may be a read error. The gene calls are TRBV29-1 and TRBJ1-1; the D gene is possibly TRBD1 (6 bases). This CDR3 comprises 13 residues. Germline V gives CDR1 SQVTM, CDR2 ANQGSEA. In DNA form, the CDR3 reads TGCAGCGTTGCACCAGGGGTAAACACTGGAGCTTTCTTT. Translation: CSVAPGVNTGAFF.

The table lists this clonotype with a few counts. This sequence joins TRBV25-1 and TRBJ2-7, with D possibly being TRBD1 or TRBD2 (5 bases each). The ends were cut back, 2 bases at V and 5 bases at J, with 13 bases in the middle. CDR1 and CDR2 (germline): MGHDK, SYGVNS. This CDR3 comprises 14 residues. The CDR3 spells CASSEGGTPHEQYF. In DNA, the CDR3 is TGTGCCAGCAGTGAAGGTGGGACGCCCCACGAGCAGTACTTC.

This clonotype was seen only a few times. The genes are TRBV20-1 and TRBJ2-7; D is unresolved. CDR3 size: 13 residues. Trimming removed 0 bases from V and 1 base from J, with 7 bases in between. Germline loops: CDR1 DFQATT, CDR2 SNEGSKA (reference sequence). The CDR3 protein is CSAREDGSYEQYF. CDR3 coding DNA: TGCAGTGCTAGAGAGGACGGTTCCTACGAGCAGTACTTC.

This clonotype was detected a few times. Here the CDR3 DNA reads TGTGCCAGCAAATTGGGGGCGAACACCGGGGAGCTGTTTTTT. It codes for CASKLGANTGELFF. The chain links TRBV12-3 or TRBV12-4 to TRBJ2-2; D tentatively reads TRBD1 or TRBD2 (5 bases each). The ends were cut back, 7 bases at V and 0 bases at J, with 9 bases in the middle. This CDR3 has 14 residues.

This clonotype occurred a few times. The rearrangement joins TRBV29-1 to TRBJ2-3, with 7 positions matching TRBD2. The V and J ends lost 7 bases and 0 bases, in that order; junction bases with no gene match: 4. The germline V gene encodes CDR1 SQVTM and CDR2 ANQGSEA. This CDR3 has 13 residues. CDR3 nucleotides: TGCAGCGCTGAGCGGGGAAGCACAGATACGCAGTATTTT. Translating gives CSAERGSTDTQYF.

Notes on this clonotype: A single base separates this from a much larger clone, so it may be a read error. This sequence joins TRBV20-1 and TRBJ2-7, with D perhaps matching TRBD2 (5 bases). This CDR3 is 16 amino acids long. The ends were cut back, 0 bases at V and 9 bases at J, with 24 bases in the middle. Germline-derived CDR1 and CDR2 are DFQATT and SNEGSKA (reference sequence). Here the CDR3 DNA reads TGCAGTGCTAGAGATCGAGTGGGAGTGTACCTCAGCGGGCAGTACTTC. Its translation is CSARDRVGVYLSGQYF.

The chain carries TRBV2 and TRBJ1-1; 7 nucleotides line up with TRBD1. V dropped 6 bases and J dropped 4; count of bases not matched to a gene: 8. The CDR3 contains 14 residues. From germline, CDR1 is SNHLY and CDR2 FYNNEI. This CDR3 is CASRVQGLTTEAFF. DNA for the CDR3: TGTGCCAGCAGGGTACAGGGGCTGACCACTGAAGCTTTCTTT.

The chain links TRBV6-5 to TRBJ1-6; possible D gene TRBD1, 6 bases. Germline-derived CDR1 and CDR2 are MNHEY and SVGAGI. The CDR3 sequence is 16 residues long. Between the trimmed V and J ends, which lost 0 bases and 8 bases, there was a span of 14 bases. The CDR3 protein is CASSYSRGANHSPLHF. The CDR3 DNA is TGTGCCAGCAGTTACTCTAGGGGGGCTAACCATTCACCCCTCCACTTT.

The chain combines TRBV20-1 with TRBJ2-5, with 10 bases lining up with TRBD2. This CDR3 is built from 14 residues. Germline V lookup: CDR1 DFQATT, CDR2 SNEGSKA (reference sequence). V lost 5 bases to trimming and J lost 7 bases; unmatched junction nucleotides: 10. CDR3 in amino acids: CSAERTSGLRTQYF. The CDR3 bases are TGCAGTGCTGAACGGACTAGCGGACTTAGGACCCAGTACTTC.

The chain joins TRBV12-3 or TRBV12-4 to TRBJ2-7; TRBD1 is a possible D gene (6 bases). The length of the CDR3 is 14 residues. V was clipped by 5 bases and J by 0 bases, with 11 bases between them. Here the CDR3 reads CASSRTASSYEQYF. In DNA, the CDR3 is TGTGCCAGCAGTCGGACAGCTAGCTCCTACGAGCAGTACTTC.

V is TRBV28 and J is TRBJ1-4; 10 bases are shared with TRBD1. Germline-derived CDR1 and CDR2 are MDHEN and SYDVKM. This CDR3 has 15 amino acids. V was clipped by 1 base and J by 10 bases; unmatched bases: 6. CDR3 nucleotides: TGTGCCAGCAGTTTATCGGGACAGGGGATCGGAAAACTGTTTTTT. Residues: CASSLSGQGIGKLFF.

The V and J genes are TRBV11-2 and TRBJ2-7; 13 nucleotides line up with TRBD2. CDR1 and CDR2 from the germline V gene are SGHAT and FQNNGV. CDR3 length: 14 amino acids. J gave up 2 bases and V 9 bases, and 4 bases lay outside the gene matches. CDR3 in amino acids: CASGGTSGTYEQYF. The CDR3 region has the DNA TGTGCCAGTGGCGGGACTAGCGGGACCTACGAGCAGTACTTC.

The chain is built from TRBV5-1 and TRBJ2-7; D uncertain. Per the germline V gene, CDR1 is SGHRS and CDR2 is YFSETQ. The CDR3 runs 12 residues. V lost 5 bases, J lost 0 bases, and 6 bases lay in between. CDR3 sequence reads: CASRYSSYEQYF. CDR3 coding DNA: TGCGCCAGCAGGTATAGCTCCTACGAGCAGTACTTC.

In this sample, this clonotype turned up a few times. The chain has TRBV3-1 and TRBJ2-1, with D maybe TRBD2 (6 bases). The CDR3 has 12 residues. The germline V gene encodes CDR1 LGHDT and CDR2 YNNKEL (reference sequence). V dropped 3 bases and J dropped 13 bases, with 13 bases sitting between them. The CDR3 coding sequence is TGTGCCAGCAGCCAGCGACTAGGACCTCAGTTCTTC. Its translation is CASSQRLGPQFF.

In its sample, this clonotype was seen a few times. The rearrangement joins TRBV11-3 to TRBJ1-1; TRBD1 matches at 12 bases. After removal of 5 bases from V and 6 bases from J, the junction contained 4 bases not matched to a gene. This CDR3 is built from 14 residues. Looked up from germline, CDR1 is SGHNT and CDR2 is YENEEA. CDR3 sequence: CASSRRDRGPEAFF. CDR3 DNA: TGTGCCAGCAGCCGCCGGGACAGGGGGCCTGAAGCTTTCTTT.